The following is a TCR beta chain sequence with its context. The antigen it binds to is not known. Per-base qualities were not stored, and no clone one base away is much larger. The cohort consisted of 650 to 850 healthy bone marrow donors. At the time of sampling, all cohort members were nominally healthy, though unrecorded immune exposures were likely present. The donor was CMV seronegative and belonged to the group of roughly 330 seronegative cohort members. Each donor provided a peripheral blood sample, and peripheral blood mononuclear cells were used for TCR beta sequencing. The Qiagen DNeasy Blood Extraction Kit was used to extract genomic DNA from the blood cell samples. From the germline V gene, CDR1 is MNHEY and CDR2 is SVGAGI. V was cut back by 5 bases and J by 4 bases, leaving a gap of 10 bases between them. The CDR3 holds 13 amino acids from the cysteine to the phenylalanine. Only CDR3 DNA remains: 39 bases, in frame from the first base.

The data derive from a study of cytomegalovirus exposure and HLA in healthy donors (dated by TCRdb to 2016 to 2017). Some background on the complete study: According to an earlier analysis of several hundred of the donors, about 170 million T cells yielded 100 million or so unique TCR beta sequences and about 300 Gb of sequence data. An early release covering roughly 600 HLA-typed donors comprised around 300 gigabases of sequencing data and approximately 85 million unique TCR sequences. Among the approximately 400 genotyped donors, around 79% belonged to the genetic ancestry cluster associated with self-reported Caucasian donors. The study was designed to test whether signatures of past pathogen exposure could be identified by cataloging public T cell receptors. The study profiled the T cell repertoires of some 610 subjects by immunosequencing and related them to cytomegalovirus serostatus. A separate validation cohort of 100 to 150 different subjects was used in addition to the 666-subject first cohort. The study combined high-throughput TCR immunosequencing, statistical association of individual TCRs with disease status, and machine learning to predict cytomegalovirus infection status. A later analysis re-analyzed previously published TCR beta repertoires from 666 donors and added high-resolution HLA genotyping to study TCR occurrence patterns. Rather than drawing on any new phenotypic data, the later analysis identified candidate immune exposures from TCR beta sequences and the way those sequences occurred across donors. An earlier analysis of some 500 of the donors used high-throughput TCR beta sequencing to judge whether each TCR beta V gene segment behaved as functional or pseudogenic. Donor age, sex, ethnicity and CMV serostatus were collected together with the repertoire data. A later genetic analysis used genome-wide SNP genotypes for about 55% of the 666 donors, treating that subset as a discovery cohort. Every repertoire in the discovery cohort had been generated on one and the same sequencing platform. Class I and class II HLA loci were covered by the typing at four-digit resolution. The number of typed donors differed by locus: about 629-630 for A, B, C, DRB1 and DQB1; 500 to 550 for DQA1; some 590 for DPA1; and some 470 for DPB1. A handful of DR-DQ haplotypes were handled as single units for association and clustering because linkage in the cohort was strong. Among several hundred genotyped donors of the cohort, an average of around 240,000 unique TCR beta nucleotide sequences was sequenced per donor, of which about 18% were non-productive. The investigation overall reported the following: At a false discovery rate of 0.05, a later analysis linked about 16,000 TCR beta sequences to specific HLA alleles. The authors suggested that the approach could potentially be extended to other disease states and immunological phenotypes. When HLA alleles, especially DR and DQ, strongly co-occurred, TCR associations were difficult to assign to individual alleles. Correlated functional status among segregating V segments might be attributable to linkage disequilibrium, but an unknown experimental factor could not be ruled out. In a later analysis, TCR association rates were found to vary across HLA loci, with the most associated TCRs seen for DRB1 alleles and the fewest for HLA-C alleles. In a later genetic analysis, fewer N-insertions in productive TCRs were reported among donors in an Asian-associated ancestry cluster than the roughly 700-donor mean. A further reported finding was that TCR beta sequences accurately predicted the HLA-A and HLA-B alleles for most subjects in the first cohort. Roughly uniform sequencing depth across donors was assumed in presence/absence analyses, although this assumption may not hold. Because some donors lacked HLA typing at each locus, the association tests relied only on the typed subset. Because counts were too low, about 15 rarely observed V segments, including chromosome 9 orphons, were left out of the earlier analysis of some 600 of the donors. The sequencing pipeline was judged likely to have produced a cluster of highly shared sequence variants as a technical artifact. A later analysis reported that several top co-occurrence clusters appeared linked to parvovirus B19, influenza, CMV and Epstein-Barr virus. The 87-base-pair reads could not distinguish some IMGT-functional V segments, including TRBV6-2 and TRBV6-3, so those segments were excluded. Across donors, most TCR sequences were observed very rarely, whereas some public TCRs were present in many individuals. The classifier was reported to diagnose cytomegalovirus status with high specificity and sensitivity in both the original and validation cohorts. In an earlier analysis of around 600 of the donors, most TCR beta V segments were observed in productive rearrangements about 90% or about 30% of the time, broadly matching IMGT annotations. The study listed around 160 TCR beta chains as associated with cytomegalovirus. Three of the identified cytomegalovirus-associated TCR beta chains were confirmed in vitro to be specific for cytomegalovirus antigens. The only immune exposure information available for the cohort was CMV serostatus. V-gene and J-gene trimming of TCR beta chains was associated with a missense DCLRE1C variant in a later genetic analysis, and the association was replicated in an independent cohort. In a later analysis, most CMV-associated TCR beta chains were found to appear HLA-restricted, with HLA associations seemingly driven largely by CMV exposure. This cohort had only TCR beta chains sequenced, and the lack of alpha or paired-chain data limited which features could be detected. In a later analysis, HLA-associated TCR beta chains showed more clonal expansion and lower generation probabilities than non-associated chains that were equally common.

Library method: the immunoSEQ multiplex PCR assay. A mixture of 60 forward primers for TCR Vbeta segments and 13 reverse primers for TCR Jbeta segments was used in the multiplex PCR. Amplification of the CDR3 region of rearranged TCR beta genes was performed with a multiplex PCR assay on genomic DNA. Amplified TCR beta libraries were sequenced as 87-base-pair reads on the Illumina HiSeq System. In the source study's methods: A later analysis tallied approximately 87 million unique TCR beta chains across the 650 to 750 repertoires, and approximately 12 million of those chains were shared by two or more donors. A nearest-neighbor algorithm error-corrected the raw reads and collapsed the reads into unique sequences, merging closely related sequences to remove PCR and sequencing errors. To assign V, D and J gene segments, CDR3 sequences were aligned to IMGT reference sequences. For a sequence to be retained, at least a six-nucleotide match to both a V gene segment and a J gene segment was required. A rearrangement was called productive if the CDR3 had no stop codons and remained in frame with V and J, and every other rearrangement was called non-productive. Following IMGT convention, CDR3 was defined as the stretch from the second conserved V-encoded cysteine up to the conserved J-encoded phenylalanine. In an earlier analysis of some 550 of the donors, sequences lacking an unambiguous match to a single V gene segment were excluded. In an earlier analysis of 450 to 750 of the donors, a V segment was called functional when productive rearrangements were above 56.7%, and segregating when the standard deviation between donors exceeded 5%. To diagnose cytomegalovirus status from the catalog of TCR beta chain sequences, a statistical classification framework was built. V and J gene assignment, in a later analysis, came from comparing TCR nucleotide sequences with IMGT/GENE-DB human TR gene sequences. A later analysis assigned CDR3 sequences and most-parsimonious VDJ recombination scenarios with the TCRdist pipeline. A later analysis defined each TCR beta chain by its CDR3 amino acid sequence plus V-gene family, and excluded reads lacking a unique V-gene family. As a way to deal with suspected cross-contamination and a sequencing artifact, a later analysis dropped approximately 590 nucleotide sequences that were highly shared and had low generation probability. A later analysis calculated a clonal expansion index for each public chain from normalized within-repertoire ranks of inferred template counts. A later analysis computed generation probabilities with a VDJ recombination model fitted to out-of-frame rearrangements, and checked the results against IGoR. Hypergeometric tests were used in a later analysis to score TCR-TCR, TCR-HLA and TCR-CMV co-occurrence, with a repertoire-size bias correction applied to the TCR pairs. False discovery rates were estimated in a later analysis by permuting HLA or CMV assignments 20 times. In a later analysis, co-occurring TCRs were grouped using DBSCAN, and TCRdist sequence similarity was added for clustering within HLA-allele-positive subsets. Co-occurrence clustering excluded repertoires with fewer than 30,000 or more than 120,000 public chains, plus five with anomalous nucleotide sharing. TCRdb re-hosts the immuneACCESS table, in-frame sequences only. Its copies lack some clones; in the studies checked, an unresolved V gene accounts for under half of them, and the cause for the rest is not known. The V and J calls and clone size come from that table; D and trimming were worked out from the DNA. The sample profile shows about 130,000 clones; around 81% of them were found once. Together, the top ten hold around 1.9% of the sample.

The sequence is built from TRBV6-5 and TRBJ2-3; perhaps TRBD2 is the D gene, with 5 bases matching. This receptor was obtained from a woman between 50 and 59 years old in good health and CMV-seronegative. Material: PBMCs. The CDR3 reads as follows: CASSRGPPDTQYF. Read as DNA, the sequence is TGTGCCAGCAGTAGAGGGCCCCCAGATACGCAGTATTTT.